The text below deals with one T cell receptor (beta chain). The specificity of this receptor is unknown. Base qualities are not at hand, and no much larger clone is one base apart. The data are from a study of a mutant IDH1 vaccine in newly diagnosed glioma listed by TCRdb under 2021. About the full investigation: Of the approximately 33 treated patients, about 60% were male and about 40% were female, and the mean age was approximately 40 years. Longitudinal TCRB deep sequencing was performed for about two dozen treated patients wherever samples were available for exploratory analyses. Six visits were used for peripheral blood collection: V03 (baseline), V05, V07, V10, V12 and V13. Before enrollment, most patients had been given radiochemotherapy with temozolomide as standard therapy, while the rest had received either radiotherapy alone or temozolomide alone. The research as a whole found: It was noted by the authors that analyses of patient blood samples could not be reproduced owing to sample limitations. Across multiple MHC alleles, vaccine-induced immune responses were seen in 93.3% of patients. Changes in the top peripheral T cell clonotypes picked up by TCRB sequencing did not appear to be linked to pseudoprogression. PBMC samples for TCRB deep sequencing were selected based on availability.

The CDR3 runs 14 amino acids, cysteine and phenylalanine included. Only the CDR3 DNA stays, 42 bases, in frame from base 1. For CDR1 and CDR2, the germline V gene lists SGHTA and FQGNSA. V lost 5 bases and J lost 3 bases, and the count of bases not matched to a germline gene is 5. The meaning of the sample's time point label: baseline, week 1 (first vaccination visit). The intended sense of this specimen's treatment or condition label: pre-vaccination baseline after standard-of-care therapy. The donors had newly diagnosed IDH1-mutant astrocytomas of WHO grade 3 or 4 that showed loss of nuclear ATRX. The samples were drawn from NOA16, a multicentre, single-arm, open-label phase I trial in Germany that tested a mutant IDH1 peptide vaccine in humans for the first time. Blood drawn at visit V03 was used as the baseline sample for immunogenicity testing. The DNeasy Blood and Tissue Kit was used to extract genomic DNA from EDTA blood for TCRB sequencing.

The library was obtained by the immunoSEQ multiplex PCR assay. Rearranged TCR beta chain sequences were amplified with the hsTCRB Kit following the manufacturer's protocol. TCRB libraries were sequenced on an Illumina MiSeq. As for the authors' bioinformatics: The proprietary platform of the kit vendor was used for demultiplexing, trimming and gene mapping. TCRdb obtained this table from immuneACCESS and retained in-frame rearrangements with V and J assigned. These tables miss some clones; where compared with another copy, unresolved V genes account for less than half of the shortfall, and the remainder is unexplained. Clone size and the V and J calls come from that table; the DNA yielded D and trimming. The sample contains roughly 86,000 clones, roughly 78% of them found a single time. Together, the top ten hold around 7% of the sample.

The chain is made from TRBV7-2 and TRBJ1-2; 8 nucleotides in the junction match TRBD1. This clonotype was sampled from a middle-aged man with glioma. Sequenced material: PBMCs, taken from a glioma patient treated with radiotherapy, temozolomide or both. The CDR3 in this case is CASSPGQGDYGYTF. DNA sequence: TGTGCCAGCAGCCCCGGACAGGGAGACTATGGCTACACCTTC.